Each of the 7 T cell receptor beta chains below was sequenced from the same sample in a study of blood T cells in healthy people across ages. Sample-barcoded 5' priming and a J-beta primer mix drove a second PCR of about 6 to 12 cycles. TCRdb re-analysed the 5' RACE reads in MiXCR, keeping a single row per CDR3 protein. The repertoire holds some 760,000 distinct CDR3 sequences, with roughly 25% as singletons. This sample also belongs to another study, concerning T cells of mothers and their children.

Material: blood. These receptor sequences come from a boy younger than 18 in good health.

This clonotype was observed a few times. Germline and junction disagree at one end, which may indicate a read error. The chain has TRBV20-1 and TRBJ2-5, with D perhaps matching TRBD2 (5 bases). The CDR3 contains 13 residues. Germline lookup yields CDR1 DFQATT and CDR2 SNEGSKA (reference sequence). This chain's CDR3 is CSARELSASSGNF. The CDR3 DNA follows: TGCAGTGCTAGAGAGTTGTCGGCTTCCAGCGGCAACTTC.

V and J are TRBV6-5 and TRBJ2-7; 8 positions match TRBD1. The CDR3 is made up of 15 amino acids. Germline values: CDR1 MNHEY, CDR2 SVGAGI. J gave up 4 bases and V 8 bases, and 13 bases lay outside the gene matches. In nucleotides, the CDR3 is TGTGCCAGCTGTTCTGGATCAGGGGGCCTTTACGAGCAGTACTTC. Encoded protein: CASCSGSGGLYEQYF.

The rearrangement joins TRBV20-1 to TRBJ2-5; D gene uncertain. There are 14 residues in the CDR3. Germline V gene sequence: CDR1 DFQATT, CDR2 SNEGSKA (reference sequence). Trimming shortened V by 6 bases and J by 4 bases, and 18 bases separated the two germline ends. The CDR3 sequence: CSAPVEGMTETQYF. Here the CDR3 DNA reads TGCAGTGCGCCGGTCGAAGGGATGACAGAGACCCAGTACTTC.

This chain joins TRBV7-2 and TRBJ1-5; D unresolved. Germline lookup yields CDR1 SGHTA and CDR2 FQGNSA. V was clipped by 7 bases and J by 0 bases, with 16 bases between them. This CDR3 contains 16 residues. In nucleotides, the CDR3 is TGTGCCAGCACCCAAGACGTGGGTCGTAGCAATCAGCCCCAGCATTTT. Protein product: CASTQDVGRSNQPQHF.

Comment on this clonotype: Germline is not matched at one junction end, which may reflect a read error. The gene calls are TRBV7-7 and TRBJ2-3; D is undetermined. This CDR3 has 13 residues. From germline, CDR1 is SSHAT and CDR2 FNYEAQ (reference sequence). The CDR3 nucleotides read TGTGCTAGCAGCTTAGGTCGGCTAGATACGCAGTATTTT. It codes for CASSLGRLDTQYF.

The chain couples TRBV11-2 to TRBJ1-2; the D is unclear. This CDR3 region has 18 residues. CDR1 is SGHAT, CDR2 FQNNGV, per germline. Deletions cut 7 bases from V and 0 bases from J, with 24 bases between. The CDR3 bases are TGTGCCAGCACCCCAGTGGTTAACTTCCGACCGTCTAACTATGGCTACACCTTC. Translating it yields CASTPVVNFRPSNYGYTF.

This clonotype turned up a few times. V is TRBV20-1 and J is TRBJ2-1; TRBD1 matches at 8 bases. Trimming at V came to 6 bases and at J to 4 bases, leaving 11 bases not matched to a gene. This CDR3 contains 15 residues. The V gene's germline CDR1 is DFQATT and CDR2 SNEGSKA (reference sequence). The CDR3 sequence is CSANDQGAPYNEQFF. The CDR3 region has the DNA TGCAGTGCAAATGACCAGGGGGCACCGTACAATGAGCAGTTCTTC.